This T cell receptor (beta chain) was sequenced during a study of T-cell memory formation after mild COVID-19. About the research overall: There were largely donor-specific TCR clusters.

Findings and caveats of the study: Chiefly within CM and EM were the contracting CD4+ clones; CD8+ ones were within EMRA. The study detected some responding clones in pre-infection memory, suggesting cross-reactive memory joined.

TCRdb used MiXCR to reprocess the 5' RACE reads, holding one entry per CDR3 protein. The sample lists more than 85,000 distinct CDR3 sequences; 11% were seen once. CDR1 and CDR2 (germline): SGHVS, FNYEAQ. Trimming removed 4 bases from V and 7 bases from J, with 11 bases in between. The CDR3 has 13 amino acids. This clonotype was detected ten times or more. The antigen is undetermined. The chain is built from TRBV7-6 and TRBJ1-5; the D gene is possibly TRBD1 (5 bases). This TCR was recovered from a man aged 18 to 29 who had mild COVID-19 (a few samples of this study predate the infection). Cell type and time point are not known. Sequenced sample: PBMCs or a T cell subset sorted from them (not recorded which). CDR3 sequence reads: CASSSSGMQPQHF. Written as DNA, the CDR3 is TGTGCCAGCAGCTCCTCAGGGATGCAGCCCCAGCATTTT.